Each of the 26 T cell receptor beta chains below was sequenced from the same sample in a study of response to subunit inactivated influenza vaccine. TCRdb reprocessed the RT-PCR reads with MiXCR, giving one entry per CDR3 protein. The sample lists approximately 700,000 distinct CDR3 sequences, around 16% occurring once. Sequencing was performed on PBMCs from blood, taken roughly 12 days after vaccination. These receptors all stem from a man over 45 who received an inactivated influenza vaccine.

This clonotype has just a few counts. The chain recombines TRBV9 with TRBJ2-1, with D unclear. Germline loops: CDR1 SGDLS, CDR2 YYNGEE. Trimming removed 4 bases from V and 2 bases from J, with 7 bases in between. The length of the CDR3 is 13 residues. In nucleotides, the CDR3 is TGTGCCAGCAGCACACTGACCTACAATGAGCAGTTCTTC. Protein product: CASSTLTYNEQFF.

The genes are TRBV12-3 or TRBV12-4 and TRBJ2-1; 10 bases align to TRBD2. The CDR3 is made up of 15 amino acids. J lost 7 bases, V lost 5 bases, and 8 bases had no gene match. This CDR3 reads CASSQSGRAENEQFF. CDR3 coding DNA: TGTGCCAGCAGTCAGAGCGGGAGGGCCGAGAATGAGCAGTTCTTC.

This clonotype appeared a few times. The chain's CDR3 is CASSPPLTDTQYF. Written as DNA, the CDR3 is TGTGCCAGCAGCCCGCCTCTCACAGATACGCAGTATTTT. V gene TRBV7-9 combines with J gene TRBJ2-3; D gene unclear. Trimming removed 5 bases from V and 2 bases from J, with 8 bases in between. The CDR3 extends over 13 amino acids. Germline loops: CDR1 SEHNR, CDR2 FQNEAQ (reference sequence).

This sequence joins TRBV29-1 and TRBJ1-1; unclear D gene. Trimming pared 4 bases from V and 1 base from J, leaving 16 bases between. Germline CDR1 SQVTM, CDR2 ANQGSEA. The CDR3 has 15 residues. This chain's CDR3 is CSVVPTLTQNTEAFF. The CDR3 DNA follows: TGCAGCGTTGTCCCTACCCTTACACAGAACACTGAAGCTTTCTTT.

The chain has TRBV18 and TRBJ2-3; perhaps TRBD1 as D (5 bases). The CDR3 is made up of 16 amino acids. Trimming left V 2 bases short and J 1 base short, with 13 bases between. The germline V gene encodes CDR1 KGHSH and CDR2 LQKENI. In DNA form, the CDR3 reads TGTGCCAGCTCACCAGGGTTCCAGGGTGGCACAGATACGCAGTATTTT. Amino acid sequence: CASSPGFQGGTDTQYF.

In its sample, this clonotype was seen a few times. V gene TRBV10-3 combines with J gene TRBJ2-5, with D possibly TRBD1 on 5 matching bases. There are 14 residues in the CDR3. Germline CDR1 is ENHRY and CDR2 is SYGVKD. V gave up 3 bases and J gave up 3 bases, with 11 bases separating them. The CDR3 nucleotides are TGTGCCATCAGTGAACGACAGTACGAAGAGACCCAGTACTTC. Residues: CAISERQYEETQYF.

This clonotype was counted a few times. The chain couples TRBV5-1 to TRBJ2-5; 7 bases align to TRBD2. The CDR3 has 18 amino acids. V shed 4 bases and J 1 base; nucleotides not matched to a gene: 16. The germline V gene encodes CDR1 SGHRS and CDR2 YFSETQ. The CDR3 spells CASSPGLTTPRGQETQYF. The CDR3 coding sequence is TGCGCCAGCAGCCCGGGACTAACAACTCCTCGGGGCCAAGAGACCCAGTACTTC.

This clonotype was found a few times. The CDR3 region is CASSSYGGSQETQYF. For the CDR3, the DNA is TGTGCCAGCAGTTCCTATGGGGGAAGCCAAGAGACCCAGTACTTC. The rearrangement joins TRBV6-5 to TRBJ2-5, with D perhaps given as TRBD1 or TRBD2 (5 bases each). Germline V gives CDR1 MNHEY, CDR2 SVGAGI. V lost 4 bases to trimming and J lost 1 base, with 13 bases between them. The CDR3 is 15 residues long.

CDR3 nucleotides: TGCAGTGCTAAGCCTAGCGCCCCGCGTACGGATACGCAGTATTTT. As protein: CSAKPSAPRTDTQYF. This rearrangement joins TRBV20-1 to TRBJ2-3; maybe TRBD2 (6 bases). Germline-derived CDR1 and CDR2 are DFQATT and SNEGSKA (reference sequence). Trimming took 4 bases from V and 6 from J, leaving 20 bases between them. This CDR3 is 15 amino acids long.

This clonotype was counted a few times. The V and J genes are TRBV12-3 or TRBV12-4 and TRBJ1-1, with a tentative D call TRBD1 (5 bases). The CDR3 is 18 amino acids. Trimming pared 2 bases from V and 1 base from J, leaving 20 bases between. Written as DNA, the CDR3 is TGTGCCAGCAGTTTATTGGAGGTTTGGGGGTCCAAGAACACTGAAGCTTTCTTT. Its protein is CASSLLEVWGSKNTEAFF.

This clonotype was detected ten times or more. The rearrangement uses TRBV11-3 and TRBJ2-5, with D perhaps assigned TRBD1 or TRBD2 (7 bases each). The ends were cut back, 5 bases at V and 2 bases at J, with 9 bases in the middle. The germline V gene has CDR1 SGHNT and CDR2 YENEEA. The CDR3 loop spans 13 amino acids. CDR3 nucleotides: TGTGCCAGCAGCCAGGGGGGGCAAGAGACCCAGTACTTC. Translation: CASSQGGQETQYF.

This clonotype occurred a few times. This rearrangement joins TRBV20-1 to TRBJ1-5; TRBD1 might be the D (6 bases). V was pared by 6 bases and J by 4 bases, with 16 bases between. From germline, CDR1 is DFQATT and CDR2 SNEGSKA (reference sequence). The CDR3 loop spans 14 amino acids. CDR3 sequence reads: CSALQGGGNQPQHF. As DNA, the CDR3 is TGCAGTGCCTTACAGGGAGGTGGGAATCAGCCCCAGCATTTT.

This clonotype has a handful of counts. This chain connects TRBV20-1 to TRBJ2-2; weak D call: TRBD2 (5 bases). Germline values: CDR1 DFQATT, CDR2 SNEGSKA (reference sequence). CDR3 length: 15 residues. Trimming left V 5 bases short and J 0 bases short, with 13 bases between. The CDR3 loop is CSAEKLESNTGELFF. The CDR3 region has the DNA TGCAGTGCTGAAAAACTAGAGTCGAACACCGGGGAGCTGTTTTTT.

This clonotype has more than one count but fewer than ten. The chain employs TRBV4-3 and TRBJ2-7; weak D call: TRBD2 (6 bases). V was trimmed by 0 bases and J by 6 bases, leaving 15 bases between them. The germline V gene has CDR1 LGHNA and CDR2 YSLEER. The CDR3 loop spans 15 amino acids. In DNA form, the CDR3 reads TGCGCCAGCAGCCAAGAAGTGGGGGGTCTGGGCGAGCAGTACTTC. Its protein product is CASSQEVGGLGEQYF.

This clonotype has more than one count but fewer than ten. The CDR3 region is CASIAGSPYEQYF. The CDR3 DNA follows: TGTGCCAGCATAGCGGGTTCCCCCTACGAGCAGTACTTC. The rearrangement uses TRBV28 and TRBJ2-7, with 7 bases matching TRBD2. Germline CDR1 and CDR2: MDHEN and SYDVKM. This CDR3 is 13 amino acids long. Trimming removed 7 bases from V and 2 bases from J; junction bases left unmatched: 5.

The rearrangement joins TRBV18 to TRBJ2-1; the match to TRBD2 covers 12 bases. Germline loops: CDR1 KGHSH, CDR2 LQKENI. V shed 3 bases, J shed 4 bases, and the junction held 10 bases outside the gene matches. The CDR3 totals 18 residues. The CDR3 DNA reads TGTGCCAGCTCACCCCTCGGACTAGCGGGATTGATTTACAATGAGCAGTTCTTC. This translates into CASSPLGLAGLIYNEQFF.

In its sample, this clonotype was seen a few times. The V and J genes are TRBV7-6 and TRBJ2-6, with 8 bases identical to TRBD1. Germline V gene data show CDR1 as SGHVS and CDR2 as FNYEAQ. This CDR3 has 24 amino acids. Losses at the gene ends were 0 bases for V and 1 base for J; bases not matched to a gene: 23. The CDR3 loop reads CASSLAHGQGTPGPSDSGANVLTF. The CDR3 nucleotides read TGTGCCAGCAGCTTAGCGCACGGACAGGGAACCCCCGGACCCAGCGATTCTGGGGCCAACGTCCTGACTTTC.

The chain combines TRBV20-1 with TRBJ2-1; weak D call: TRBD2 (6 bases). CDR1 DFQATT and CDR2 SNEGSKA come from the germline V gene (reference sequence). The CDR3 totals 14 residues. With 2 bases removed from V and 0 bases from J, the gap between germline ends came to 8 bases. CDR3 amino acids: CSARLTSSYNEQFF. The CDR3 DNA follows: TGCAGTGCTAGACTGACTAGCTCCTACAATGAGCAGTTCTTC.

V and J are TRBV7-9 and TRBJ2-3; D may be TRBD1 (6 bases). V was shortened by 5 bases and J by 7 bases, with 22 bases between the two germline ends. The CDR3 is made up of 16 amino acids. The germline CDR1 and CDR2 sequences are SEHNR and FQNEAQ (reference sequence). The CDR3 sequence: CASSPRAGVQLHTQYF. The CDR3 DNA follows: TGTGCCAGCAGCCCCCGGGCAGGGGTTCAATTGCATACGCAGTATTTT.

The CDR3 DNA follows: TGCAGCGTTGATCGGGGCGGACGGGCGCAGTATTTT. Translated, it gives CSVDRGGRAQYF. The chain links TRBV29-1 to TRBJ2-3; the D call may be TRBD1 or TRBD2 (5 bases each). Germline CDR1 reads SQVTM; CDR2 reads ANQGSEA. Trimming cost V 3 bases and J 10 bases, with 14 bases left between them. The CDR3 covers 12 residues.

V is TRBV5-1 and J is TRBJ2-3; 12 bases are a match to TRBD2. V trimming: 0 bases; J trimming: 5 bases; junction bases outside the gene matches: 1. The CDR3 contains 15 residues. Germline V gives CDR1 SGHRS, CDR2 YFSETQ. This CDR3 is CASSLGTSGVDTQYF. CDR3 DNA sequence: TGCGCCAGCAGCTTGGGGACTAGCGGGGTAGATACGCAGTATTTT.

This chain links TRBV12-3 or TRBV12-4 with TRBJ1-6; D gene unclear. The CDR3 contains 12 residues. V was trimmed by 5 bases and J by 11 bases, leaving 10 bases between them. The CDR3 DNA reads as TGTGCCAGCAGTCGTTACCTGGCACCCCTCCACTTT. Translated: CASSRYLAPLHF.

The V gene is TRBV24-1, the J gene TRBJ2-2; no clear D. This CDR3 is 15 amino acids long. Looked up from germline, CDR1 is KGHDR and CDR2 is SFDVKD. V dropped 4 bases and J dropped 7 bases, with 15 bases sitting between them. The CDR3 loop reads CATSEEAVGSGELFF. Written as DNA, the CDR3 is TGTGCCACCAGTGAAGAGGCGGTTGGAAGCGGGGAGCTGTTTTTT.

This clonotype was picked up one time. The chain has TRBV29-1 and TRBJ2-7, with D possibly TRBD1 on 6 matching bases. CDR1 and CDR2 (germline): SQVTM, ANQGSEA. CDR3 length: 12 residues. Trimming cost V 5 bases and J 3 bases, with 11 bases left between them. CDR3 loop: CSVTDSLYEQYF. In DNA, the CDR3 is TGCAGCGTTACGGACAGTCTCTACGAGCAGTACTTC.

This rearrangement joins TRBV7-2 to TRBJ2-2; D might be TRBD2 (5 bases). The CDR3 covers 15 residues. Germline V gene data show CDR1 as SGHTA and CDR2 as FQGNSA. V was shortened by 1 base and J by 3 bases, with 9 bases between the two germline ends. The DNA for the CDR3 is TGTGCCAGCAGCTTAGGGACTGGGTACACCGGGGAGCTGTTTTTT. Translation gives CASSLGTGYTGELFF.

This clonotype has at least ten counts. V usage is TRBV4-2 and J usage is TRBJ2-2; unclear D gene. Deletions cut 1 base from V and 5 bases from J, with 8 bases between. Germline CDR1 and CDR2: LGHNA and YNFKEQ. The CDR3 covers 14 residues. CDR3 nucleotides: TGTGCCAGCAGCCAAGCCCCGGGTACCGGGGAGCTGTTTTTT. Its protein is CASSQAPGTGELFF.